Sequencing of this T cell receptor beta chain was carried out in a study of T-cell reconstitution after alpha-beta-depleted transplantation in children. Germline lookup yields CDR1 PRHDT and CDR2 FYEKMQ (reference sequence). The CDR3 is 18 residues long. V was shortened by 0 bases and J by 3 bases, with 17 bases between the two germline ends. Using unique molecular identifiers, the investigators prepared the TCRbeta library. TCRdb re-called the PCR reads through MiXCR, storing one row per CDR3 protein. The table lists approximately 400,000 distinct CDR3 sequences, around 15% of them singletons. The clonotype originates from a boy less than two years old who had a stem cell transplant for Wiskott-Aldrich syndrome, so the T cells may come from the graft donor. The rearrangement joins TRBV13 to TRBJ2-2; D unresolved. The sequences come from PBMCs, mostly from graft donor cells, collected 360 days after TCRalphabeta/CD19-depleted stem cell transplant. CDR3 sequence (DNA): TGTGCCAGCAGCTTAGGCGTACGGCCCGGGCAGGACACCGGGGAGCTGTTTTTT. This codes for CASSLGVRPGQDTGELFF.